This TCR beta chain was profiled in a study of blood T cell repertoires in COVID-19. The data were produced by immunoSEQ multiplex PCR, yet TCRdb's version contains in-frame clones alone and is incomplete. This table has 250,000 to 350,000 clones, 85% to 90% appearing once. The junction had 2 bases not matched to a gene; V was cut back by 6 bases and J by 2 bases. There are 14 residues in the CDR3. Germline CDR1 reads SGHDN; CDR2 reads FVKESK. The sample holds one count of this clone. The chain has TRBV14 and TRBJ1-3; TRBD1 agrees at 9 bases. The TCR was taken from a woman between 50 and 59 years old who had been exposed to COVID-19. Sequences were obtained from PBMCs or T cells enriched from blood (not recorded which). The DNA for the CDR3 is TGTGCCAGCAGGCGACAGGGGGCTGGAAACACCATATATTTT. This sequence encodes CASRRQGAGNTIYF. The full variable domain, in which reference TRBV14 and TRBJ1-3 provide the parts outside the CDR3, is EAGVTQFPSHSVIEKGQTVTLRCDPISGHDNLYWYRRVMGKEIKFLLHFVKESKQDESGMPNNRFLAERTGGTYSTLKVQPAELEDSGVYFCASRRQGAGNTIYFGEGSWLTVV.